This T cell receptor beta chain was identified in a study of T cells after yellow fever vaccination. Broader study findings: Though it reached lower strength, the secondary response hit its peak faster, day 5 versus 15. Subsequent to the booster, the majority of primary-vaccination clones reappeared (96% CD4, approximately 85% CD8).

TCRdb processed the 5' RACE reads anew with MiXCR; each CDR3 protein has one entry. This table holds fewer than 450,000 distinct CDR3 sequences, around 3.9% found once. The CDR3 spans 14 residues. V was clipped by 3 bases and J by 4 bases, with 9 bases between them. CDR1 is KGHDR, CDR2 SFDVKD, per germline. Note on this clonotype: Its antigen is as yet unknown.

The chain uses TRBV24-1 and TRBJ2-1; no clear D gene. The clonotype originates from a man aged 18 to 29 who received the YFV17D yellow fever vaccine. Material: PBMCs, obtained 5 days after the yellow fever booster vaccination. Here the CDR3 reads CATSDAFRYNEQFF. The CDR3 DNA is TGTGCCACCAGTGATGCGTTCAGATACAATGAGCAGTTCTTC.